This record concerns one T cell receptor beta chain sequence. The antigen it binds to is not known. It has no much larger one-base neighbor in the sample; base qualities were not kept. This specimen belongs to a study of T cells in Graves' hyperthyroidism and ophthalmopathy (dated by TCRdb to 2018 to 2020). Concerning the study at large: Peripheral blood was collected at initial diagnosis, before any treatment. The paper reports TCR Vbeta CDR3 sequencing of approximately 130 peripheral blood samples: around 41 ophthalmopathy, 75 to 80 hyperthyroidism and 17 progressor patients. After blood sampling, hyperthyroidism patients were treated with methimazole at a starting dose of 30 mg daily, and ophthalmopathy patients were treated with high-dose intravenous methylprednisolone. To identify TCR V-J signatures that set the groups apart, the researchers used a discovery cohort of about a hundred patients, made up of under 45 with Graves' ophthalmopathy and about 60 with stable Graves' hyperthyroidism. The study also compared thyroid tissue and blood T-cell repertoires from a handful of Graves' hyperthyroidism patients. The roughly 90 discovery patients were divided at random into training and test sets in a 7:3 ratio. Prospective prediction of ophthalmopathy was tested in an independent validation cohort consisting of about 19 hyperthyroidism patients and more than 15 patients who later progressed to ophthalmopathy.

Overall study results and their limits: No statistical method was used to fix the sample size in advance, and group allocation was not hidden from the investigators. In validation, the model predicted progression to ophthalmopathy with approximately 70% sensitivity and over 72% specificity, a median of about 6.7 months before onset. Most expanded thyroid clonotypes (frequency above 0.001) were also found in blood, which suggests that blood repertoires may mirror thyroid immune responses. A 13 V-J signature model separated ophthalmopathy from stable hyperthyroidism, with about 88% sensitivity and just under 84% specificity in cross-validation and 80%/75% in testing.

The TCR beta CDR3 regions were amplified from RNA transcripts. For the first round of RT-PCR on the TCR CDR3, the HTBI primer set was used together with the Qiagen OneStep RT-PCR kit. The libraries were constructed in a second round of multiplex PCR and then size-selected and purified. The libraries were sequenced on an Illumina HiSeq2000 using paired-end 100 bp reads. The original methods were these. SOAPnuke was used to process the raw data, throwing out any read that contained adapters or uncalled bases, had a mean Phred below 15, or lacked an exact constant-primer or identifier match. COPE v1.2.5 was used to merge high-quality paired reads, and clonotypes were defined as unique nucleotide sequences. MiTCR v1.1 was used to align the clonotypes against IMGT TRBV, TRBD and TRBJ reference segments. Only V-J combinations with frequency above 0.0001, covering 99.2% of repertoires, were analysed. A TCS score was defined as the ratio between F50 (clonal expansion) and ExV (chaos), using BLOSUM62-based TCRdist between CDR3 peptides within each V-J. Welch's t-statistics and random forest reduced just over 500 V-J features to some 14, which were used in a naive Bayes classifier (R e1071). TCRdb's own reprocessing of the public reads used fastp at Q25 and MiXCR and kept productive beta chains. Rows are unified per CDR3 protein, each entry keeping the most common DNA and genes. The authors' filters were not applied to this entry. This sample holds hundreds of thousands of distinct CDR3 sequences; just under 15% were observed only once. The leading ten clones occupy 32% of the sample.

Stable Graves' hyperthyroidism was defined as no progression to ophthalmopathy during 18 months of follow-up. Hyperthyroidism patients were newly diagnosed, had a disease duration of under 2 months, and were aged 18 to 65 years. Any patient with an uncontrolled infection, another autoimmune disease, pregnancy or lactation was excluded. Diagnoses were based on clinical symptoms, serum thyroxine and TRAb, thyroid ultrasound and orbital computed tomography. Ficoll-Paque density gradient centrifugation was used to isolate PBMCs from 8 to 10 ml of fresh peripheral blood. Trizol reagent was used to extract total RNA, and RNA quality was then checked on an Agilent 2100 Bioanalyzer. V is trimmed back by 5 bases and J by 6 bases, and the junction contains 8 bases that no gene match accounts for. The CDR3 sequence holds 13 residues, the cysteine and phenylalanine included. Kept here is only the CDR3 DNA, which spans 39 bases and is read in frame from base 1. CDR1 and CDR2 were assigned from the germline V gene (reference sequence) as DFQATT and SNEGSKA.

This TCR came from a woman aged 25 to 39 with Graves' hyperthyroidism. The chain is assembled from TRBV20-1 and TRBJ2-3; 7 nucleotides in the junction match TRBD1. Sequencing was performed on blood. The CDR3 protein sequence reads: CSAQKGGRDTQYF. The DNA sequence follows: TGCAGTGCTCAGAAAGGGGGCCGGGATACGCAGTATTTT.